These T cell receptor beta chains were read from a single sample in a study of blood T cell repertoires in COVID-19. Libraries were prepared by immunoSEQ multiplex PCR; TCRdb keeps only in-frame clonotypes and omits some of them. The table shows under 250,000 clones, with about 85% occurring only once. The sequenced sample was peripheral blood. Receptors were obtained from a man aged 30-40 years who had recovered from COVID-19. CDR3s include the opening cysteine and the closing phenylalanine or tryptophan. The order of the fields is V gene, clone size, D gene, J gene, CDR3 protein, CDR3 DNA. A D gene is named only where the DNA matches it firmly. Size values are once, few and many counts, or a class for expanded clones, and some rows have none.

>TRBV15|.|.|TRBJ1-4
CATSHHTGLRNEKLFF
TGTGCCACCAGCCACCATACAGGGCTCCGTAATGAAAAACTGTTTTTT
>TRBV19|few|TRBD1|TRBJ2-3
CASSTRRGRSTDTQYF
TGTGCCAGTAGTACGAGAAGGGGGCGTAGCACAGATACGCAGTATTTT
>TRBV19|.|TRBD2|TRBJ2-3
CASSITSGGGDVPTDTQYF
TGTGCCAGTAGTATAACTAGCGGGGGGGGCGATGTGCCCACAGATACGCAGTATTTT
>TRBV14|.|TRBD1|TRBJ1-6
CASSPQDRGAYNSPLHF
TGTGCCAGCAGCCCTCAGGACAGGGGAGCCTATAATTCACCCCTCCACTTT
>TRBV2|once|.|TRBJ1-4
CASSQQGTNEKLFF
TGTGCCAGCAGTCAACAGGGTACTAATGAAAAACTGTTTTTT
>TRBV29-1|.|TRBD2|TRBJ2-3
CSVEAVAGAVTDTQYF
TGCAGCGTTGAAGCTGTAGCGGGGGCCGTCACAGATACGCAGTATTTT
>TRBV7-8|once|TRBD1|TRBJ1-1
CASSLALLSGGTEAFF
TGTGCCAGCAGCTTAGCGTTGTTGTCAGGGGGCACTGAAGCTTTCTTT
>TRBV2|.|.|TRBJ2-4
CASSESEDNMAKNIQYF
TGTGCCAGCAGTGAAAGCGAGGACAACATGGCCAAAAACATTCAGTACTTC
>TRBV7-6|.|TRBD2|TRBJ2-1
CASSSKQRGGYNEQFF
TGTGCCAGCAGCTCAAAACAGCGGGGGGGATACAATGAGCAGTTCTTC
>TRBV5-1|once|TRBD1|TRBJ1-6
CASSAGTGVYSPLHF
TGCGCCAGCAGCGCCGGGACAGGGGTCTATTCACCCCTCCACTTT
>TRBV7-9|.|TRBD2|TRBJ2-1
CASLRSLAGGRLEQFF
TGTGCCAGCCTTAGGTCGCTAGCGGGGGGGCGCCTTGAGCAGTTCTTC
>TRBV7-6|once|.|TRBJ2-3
CASSLVAGSTDTQYF
TGTGCCAGCAGCTTAGTAGCAGGGAGCACAGATACGCAGTATTTT
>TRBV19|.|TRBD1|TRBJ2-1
CASSIAGGQEQFF
TGTGCCAGTAGTATAGCAGGGGGCCAGGAGCAGTTCTTC
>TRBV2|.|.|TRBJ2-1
CASRRSQGRGFNEQFF
TGTGCCAGCAGAAGGAGCCAGGGTAGAGGTTTCAATGAGCAGTTCTTC
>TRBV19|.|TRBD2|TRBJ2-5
CASSRPPLAGGPGTQYF
TGTGCCAGTAGTAGGCCCCCCTTAGCGGGGGGGCCGGGGACCCAGTACTTC
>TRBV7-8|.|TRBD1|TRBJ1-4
CASSRGTGRNEKLFF
TGTGCCAGCAGCCGAGGGACAGGGCGTAATGAAAAACTGTTTTTT
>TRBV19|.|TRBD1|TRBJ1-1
CASSVGGRAAFF
TGTGCCAGTAGTGTAGGGGGCAGAGCGGCTTTCTTT
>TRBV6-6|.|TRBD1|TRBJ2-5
CASSYRTGGNQETQYF
TGTGCCAGCAGTTACAGGACAGGGGGCAACCAAGAGACCCAGTACTTC
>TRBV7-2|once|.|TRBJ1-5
CASSADSQYQPQHF
TGTGCCAGCAGCGCCGACAGTCAATATCAGCCCCAGCATTTT
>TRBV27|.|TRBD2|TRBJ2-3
CASSSLAGGTTDTQYF
TGTGCCAGCAGCTCACTAGCGGGGGGCACCACAGATACGCAGTATTTT
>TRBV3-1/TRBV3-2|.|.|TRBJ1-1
CASSQSSKRNTEAFF
TGTGCCAGCAGCCAATCATCGAAGAGGAACACTGAAGCTTTCTTT
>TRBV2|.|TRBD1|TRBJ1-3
CASSARTGGGNTIYF
TGTGCCAGCAGTGCACGGACAGGGGGAGGAAACACCATATATTTT
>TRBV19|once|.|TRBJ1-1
CAIRRSGPSTEAFF
TGTGCCATACGGAGGTCGGGCCCAAGCACTGAAGCTTTCTTT
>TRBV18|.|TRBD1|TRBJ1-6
CASSRDRANSPLHF
TGTGCCAGCTCACGGGACAGGGCTAACTCACCCCTCCACTTT
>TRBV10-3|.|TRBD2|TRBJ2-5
CAIGRAQETQYF
TGTGCCATCGGGAGGGCCCAAGAGACCCAGTACTTC
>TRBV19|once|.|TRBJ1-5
CASNQFIGASNQPQHF
TGTGCCAGTAACCAATTTATAGGGGCTAGCAATCAGCCCCAGCATTTT
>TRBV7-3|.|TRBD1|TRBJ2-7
CASSFGQGYEQYF
TGTGCCAGCAGCTTTGGACAGGGCTACGAGCAGTACTTC
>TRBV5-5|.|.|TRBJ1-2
CASSLVGSGYTF
TGTGCCAGCAGCTTGGTCGGGAGCGGCTACACCTTC
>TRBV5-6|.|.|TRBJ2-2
CASSGTVRRGELFF
TGTGCCAGCAGCGGCACCGTTCGCCGTGGGGAGCTGTTTTTT
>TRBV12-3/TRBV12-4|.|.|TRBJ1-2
CASSSPGSNGYTF
TGTGCCAGCAGCTCCCCGGGGTCGAATGGCTACACCTTC
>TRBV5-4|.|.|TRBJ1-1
CASSLTGVGTEAFF
TGTGCCAGCAGCTTGACCGGGGTAGGCACTGAAGCTTTCTTT
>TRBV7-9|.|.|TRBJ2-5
CATTAFETQYF
TGTGCCACAACAGCCTTCGAGACCCAGTACTTC